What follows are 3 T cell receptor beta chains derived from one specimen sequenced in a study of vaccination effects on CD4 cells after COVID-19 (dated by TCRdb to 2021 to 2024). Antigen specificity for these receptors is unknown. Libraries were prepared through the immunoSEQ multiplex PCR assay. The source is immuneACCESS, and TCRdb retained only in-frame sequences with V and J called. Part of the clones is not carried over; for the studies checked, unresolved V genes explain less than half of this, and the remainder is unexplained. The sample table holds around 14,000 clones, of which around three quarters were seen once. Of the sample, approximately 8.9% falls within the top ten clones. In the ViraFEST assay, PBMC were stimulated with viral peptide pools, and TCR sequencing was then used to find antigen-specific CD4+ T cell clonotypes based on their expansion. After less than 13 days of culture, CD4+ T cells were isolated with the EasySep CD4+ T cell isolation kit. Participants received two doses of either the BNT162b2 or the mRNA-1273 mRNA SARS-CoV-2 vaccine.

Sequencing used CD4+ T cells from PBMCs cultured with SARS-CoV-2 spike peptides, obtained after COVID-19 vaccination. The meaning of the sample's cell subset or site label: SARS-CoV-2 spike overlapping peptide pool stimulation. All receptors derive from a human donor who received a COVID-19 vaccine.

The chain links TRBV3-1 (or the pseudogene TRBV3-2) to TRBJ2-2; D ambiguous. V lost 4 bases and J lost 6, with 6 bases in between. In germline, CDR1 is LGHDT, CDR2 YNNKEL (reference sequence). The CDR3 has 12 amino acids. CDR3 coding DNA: TGTGCCAGCAGCCCAGGCCCCGGGGAGCTGTTTTTT. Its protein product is CASSPGPGELFF.

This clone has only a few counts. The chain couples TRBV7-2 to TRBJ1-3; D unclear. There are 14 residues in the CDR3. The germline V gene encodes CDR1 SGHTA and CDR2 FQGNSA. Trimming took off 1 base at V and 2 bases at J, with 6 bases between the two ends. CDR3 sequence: CASSLGATGNTIYF. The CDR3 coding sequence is TGTGCCAGCAGCTTAGGGGCTACTGGAAACACCATATATTTT.

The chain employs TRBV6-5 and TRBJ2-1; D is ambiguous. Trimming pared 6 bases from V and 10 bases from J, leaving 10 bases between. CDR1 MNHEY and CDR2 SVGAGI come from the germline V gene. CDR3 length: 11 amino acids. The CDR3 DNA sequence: TGTGCCAGCAGGGTAGCCGGAGAGCAGTTCTTC. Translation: CASRVAGEQFF.